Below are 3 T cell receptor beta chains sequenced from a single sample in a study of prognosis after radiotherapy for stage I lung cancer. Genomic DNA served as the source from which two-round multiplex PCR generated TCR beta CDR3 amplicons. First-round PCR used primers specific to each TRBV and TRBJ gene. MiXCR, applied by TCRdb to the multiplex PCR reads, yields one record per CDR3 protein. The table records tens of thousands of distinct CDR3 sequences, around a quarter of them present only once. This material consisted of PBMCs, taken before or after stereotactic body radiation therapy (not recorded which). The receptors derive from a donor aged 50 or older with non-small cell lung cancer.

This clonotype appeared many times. The CDR3 loop is CASSLRSYGYTF. The DNA for the CDR3 is TGCGCCAGCAGCTTGCGCAGCTATGGCTACACCTTC. The chain links TRBV5-1 to TRBJ1-2; D is undetermined. Per the germline V gene, CDR1 is SGHRS and CDR2 is YFSETQ. V lost 1 base to trimming and J lost 4 bases, with 5 bases between them. CDR3 size: 12 residues.

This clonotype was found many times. The CDR3, as DNA: TGTGCCTGGAGAAGACAGAAAGAGACCCAGTACTTC. Protein product: CAWRRQKETQYF. V usage is TRBV30 and J usage is TRBJ2-5; D is possibly TRBD1 (5 bases). This CDR3 has 12 residues. Trimming shortened V by 3 bases and J by 3 bases, and 8 bases separated the two germline ends. Germline V gene lookup returns CDR1 GTSNPN and CDR2 SVGIG (reference sequence).

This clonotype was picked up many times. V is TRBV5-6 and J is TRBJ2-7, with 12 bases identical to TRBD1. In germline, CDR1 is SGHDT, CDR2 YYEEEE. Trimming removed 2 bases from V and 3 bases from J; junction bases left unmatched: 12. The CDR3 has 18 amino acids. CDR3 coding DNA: TGTGCCAGCAGCTTAAAACTCCCGGGACAGGGGGCCAACTACGAGCAGTACTTC. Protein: CASSLKLPGQGANYEQYF.